This T cell receptor (beta chain) was sequenced for a study of T cells in Graves' hyperthyroidism and ophthalmopathy. For the study at large: Staff took peripheral blood when the initial diagnosis was made, before any treatment began.

RNA transcripts gave rise to amplified TCR beta CDR3 regions. Initially, a first-round RT-PCR of the TCR CDR3 employed the HTBI primer set. TCRdb reanalysed the multiplex PCR reads using MiXCR and keeps one entry per CDR3 protein. This table holds a few hundred thousand distinct CDR3 sequences, 15% to 20% found once. The table lists this clonotype with many counts. Its antigen is not known. Study results and caveats: Most thyroid clonotypes that were expanded above 0.001 also turned up in blood. Separating ophthalmopathy from stable hyperthyroidism was achieved by a 13 V-J model.

The clonotype was recovered from a woman aged 35 to 49 with Graves' ophthalmopathy. Sequences were obtained from blood.

The DNA of the CDR3 is TGTGCCACCACTAGCGGCTTTTACAATGAGCAGTTCTTC. Its translation is CATTSGFYNEQFF. The chain couples TRBV2 to TRBJ2-1, with 8 bases lining up with TRBD2. The ends lost 10 bases at V and 4 bases at J; junction bases unmatched: 6. The CDR3 has 13 amino acids. CDR1 and CDR2 (germline): SNHLY, FYNNEI. Complete variable domain (other parts from reference TRBV2 and TRBJ2-1): EPEVTQTPSHQVTQMGQEVILRCVPISNHLYFYWYRQILGQKVEFLVSFYNNEISEKSEIFDDQFSVERPDGSNFTLKIRSTKLEDSAMYFCATTSGFYNEQFFGPGTRLTVL.